This is a list of T cell receptor beta chains from one sample in a study of T cells after yellow fever vaccination. TCRdb analysed the 5' RACE reads with MiXCR anew, one entry per CDR3 protein. The repertoire includes approximately 600,000 distinct CDR3 sequences, roughly an eighth of them detected once, and about 15% sits in the top ten. Sample: PBMCs, taken on the day of the yellow fever booster vaccination. The receptors here all came from a young man who received the YFV17D yellow fever vaccine. CDR3s include the opening cysteine and the closing phenylalanine or tryptophan. D genes are given only for firm matches. Clone size appears in some rows only: once, few, many, or a class for an expanded clone.

cdr3_length d_call j_call clone_size v_call cdr3_nt cdr3_aa
14 TRBD1 TRBJ2-3 - TRBV4-3 TGCGCCAGCAGCACCACAGGGGCCGGAGATACGCAGTATTTT CASSTTGAGDTQYF
14 - TRBJ1-1 few TRBV29-1 TGCAGCGTAGTAGGGTTGAAGGTGAACACTGAAGCTTTCTTT CSVVGLKVNTEAFF
15 TRBD2 TRBJ2-7 many TRBV7-2 TGTGCCAGCAGCTTCGGGACTAGCGGTTCCTACGAGCAGTACTTC CASSFGTSGSYEQYF
14 TRBD1 TRBJ2-1 few TRBV7-6 TGTGCCAGCAGCGACCGGGACAGGGGGAGTACTCAGTTCTTC CASSDRDRGSTQFF
14 - TRBJ1-1 - TRBV5-4 TGTGCCAGCAGCCCCGGTGGGGGCGGCACTGAAGCTTTCTTT CASSPGGGGTEAFF
15 TRBD1 TRBJ1-1 few TRBV7-2 TGTGCCAGCAGCACTCAGGGGACAGGGGGCACTGAAGCTTTCTTT CASSTQGTGGTEAFF
15 TRBD1 TRBJ2-5 few TRBV9 TGTGCCAGCAGCGCTACAAACAGGGGCCAAGAGACCCAGTACTTC CASSATNRGQETQYF
15 - TRBJ1-1 few TRBV7-9 TGTGCCAGCAGCTCCTCCCGGGCCCTGAACACTGAAGCTTTCTTT CASSSSRALNTEAFF
18 - TRBJ1-4 few TRBV6-5 TGTGCCAGCAGTTACTTACTAACACAACAGGGAACTAATGAAAAACTGTTTTTT CASSYLLTQQGTNEKLFF
15 - TRBJ2-7 - TRBV9 TGTGCCAGCAGCTCCGGAGGAGGGGCAGTATACGAGCAGTACTTC CASSSGGGAVYEQYF
13 TRBD1 TRBJ2-1 few TRBV12-3/TRBV12-4 TGTGCCAGCAGTACAAACAGGGGGTCCGAGCAGTTCTTC CASSTNRGSEQFF
13 - TRBJ2-7 few TRBV5-1 TGCGCCAGCAGCTTGGCGGGGCCCCACGAGCAGTACTTC CASSLAGPHEQYF
14 - TRBJ1-1 few TRBV4-3 TGCGCCAGCAGCCAGGCTACATGGAACACTGAAGCTTTCTTT CASSQATWNTEAFF
14 TRBD2 TRBJ2-5 many TRBV20-1 TGCAGTGCTAGAGTACTAGCGGGGACAGAGACCCAGTACTTC CSARVLAGTETQYF
13 - TRBJ2-2 once TRBV29-1 TGCAGCGTTAGGACTATTAACACCGGGGGGCTGTTTTTT CSVRTINTGGLFF
15 TRBD2 TRBJ2-1 - TRBV7-3 TGTGCCAGCAGCTTAGGAAGCGGGAGATTTGTTGAGCAGTTCTTC CASSLGSGRFVEQFF
15 TRBD1 TRBJ1-4 - TRBV4-3 TGCGCCAGCAACCAGGGGGGCAGCGTAAATGAAAAACTGTTTTTT CASNQGGSVNEKLFF
14 - TRBJ2-1 - TRBV20-1 TGCAGTGCTAGGCGTCTAGCGAAATGGAATGAGCAGTTCTTC CSARRLAKWNEQFF
19 - TRBJ2-1 few TRBV4-2 TGTGCCAGCAGCCAACCCTCTCTAGGCACTAGCTTCGCCACCAATGAGCAGTTCTTC CASSQPSLGTSFATNEQFF
15 - TRBJ2-2 few TRBV20-1 TGCAGTGCCCACCTAGTGGGGGCGAGGACCGGGGAGCTGTTTTTT CSAHLVGARTGELFF
16 TRBD2 TRBJ2-7 many TRBV7-2 TGTGCCAGCAGCTTAGGACTAGCGGGCCCCGCCTACGAGCAGTACTTC CASSLGLAGPAYEQYF
14 - TRBJ1-5 - TRBV20-1 TGCAGTGCTAGAAAGGCAGACCGCAATCAGCCCCAGCATTTT CSARKADRNQPQHF
16 TRBD2 TRBJ2-1 few TRBV29-1 TGCAGCGTGGCGGGACTAGCGGGCCACTCCTACAATGAGCAGTTCTTC CSVAGLAGHSYNEQFF
16 - TRBJ2-1 few TRBV3-1 TGTGCCAGCAGAGCCAAGGCCTCTACAGGGCGGAATGAGCAGTTCTTC CASRAKASTGRNEQFF
13 - TRBJ2-3 - TRBV27 TGTGCCAGCAGTTTCGGGCCTAATCAATTGCAGTATTTT CASSFGPNQLQYF
16 - TRBJ2-1 few TRBV6-2/TRBV6-3 TGTGCCAGCAGGATAACGCAGGGACCGTTGTACAATGAGCAGTTCTTC CASRITQGPLYNEQFF
11 - TRBJ1-5 - TRBV23-1 TGCGCCAGCAGTTTCATATCCGCCCAGCATTTT CASSFISAQHF
15 - TRBJ1-3 - TRBV9 TGTGCCAGCAGCGTCAGGGGTTCGACTGGAAACACCATATATTTT CASSVRGSTGNTIYF
15 - TRBJ2-7 - TRBV4-3 TGCGCCAGCAGCCAAGGGGTTAGCTTGGTTTACGAGCAGTACTTC CASSQGVSLVYEQYF
14 - TRBJ2-3 few TRBV2 TGTGCCAGCAGTGACGGCAAGGGTCTTGATACGCAGTATTTT CASSDGKGLDTQYF
12 - TRBJ2-7 few TRBV19 TGTGCCACTAGGGGGGTAGCCTACGAGCAGTACTTC CATRGVAYEQYF
14 TRBD2 TRBJ2-1 few TRBV18 TGTGCCAGCCTTCCGGCTAGCGGAGACAATGAGCAGTTCTTC CASLPASGDNEQFF
14 TRBD1 TRBJ2-7 few TRBV7-9 TGTGCCACCCAGCCGGGACAGGGTTCCTACGAGCAGTACTTC CATQPGQGSYEQYF
15 TRBD1 TRBJ2-7 many TRBV7-2 TGTGCCAGCACCCCCAGGGGGCAGTCCTACTACGAGCAGTACTTC CASTPRGQSYYEQYF
15 - TRBJ2-6 few TRBV27 TGTGCCAGCAGTTTATTAGACTCTGGGGCCAACGTCCTGACTTTC CASSLLDSGANVLTF
16 TRBD2 TRBJ2-2 once TRBV10-2 TGCGCCAGCAGCGAGGGAGCGGGAGTGAACACCGGGGGGCTGTTTTTT CASSEGAGVNTGGLFF
18 TRBD2 TRBJ2-2 few TRBV5-1 TGCGCCAGCAGCTTGATGGCTAGCGGGAGGGCTGGAGCCGGGGAGCTGTTTTTT CASSLMASGRAGAGELFF
18 TRBD1 TRBJ2-6 - TRBV5-6 TGTGCCAGCAGCTTATCGGGACAGGTCTACTCTGGGGCCAACGTCCTGACTTTC CASSLSGQVYSGANVLTF
15 - TRBJ1-5 - TRBV5-5 TGTGCCAGCAGCTTGCAGGGTGGCTTCAATCAGCCCCAGCATTTT CASSLQGGFNQPQHF
15 TRBD2 TRBJ2-2 - TRBV20-1 TGCAGTGCTAGAATGGGGACTATTAACACCGGGGAGCTGTTTTTT CSARMGTINTGELFF
10 - TRBJ2-3 few TRBV6-5 TGTGCCAGCGGCCAAGATACGCAGTATTTT CASGQDTQYF
14 - TRBJ1-2 few TRBV9 TGTGCCAGCAGCGTAGATTCAGGGATCTATGGCTACACCTTC CASSVDSGIYGYTF
15 - TRBJ2-3 few TRBV6-2/TRBV6-3 TGTGCCAGCAGTTACGGAGACTTTGCCACAGATACGCAGTATTTT CASSYGDFATDTQYF
14 TRBD1 TRBJ2-1 - TRBV5-1 TGCGCCAGCAGCCGAAGACAGGGGTCGGATGAGCAGTTCTTC CASSRRQGSDEQFF
16 - TRBJ2-3 few TRBV6-5 TGTGCCAGCAGTTACGGGGTGGGAGGAGGCACAGATACGCAGTATTTT CASSYGVGGGTDTQYF
13 - TRBJ2-7 few TRBV6-2/TRBV6-3 TGTGCCAGCAGTTATCTGGGATCATACGAGCAGTACTTC CASSYLGSYEQYF
15 TRBD1 TRBJ2-1 few TRBV7-9 TGTGCCAGCAGCTTACCCCGGACAGGCTACAATGAGCAGTTCTTC CASSLPRTGYNEQFF
14 - TRBJ2-5 few TRBV28 TGTGCCAGCAGTTTTGGGGGTACACAAGAGACCCAGTACTTC CASSFGGTQETQYF
15 TRBD2 TRBJ2-2 few TRBV9 TGTGCCAGCAGCCCCAGCGGGGCGCGAACCGGGGAGCTGTTTTTT CASSPSGARTGELFF
14 TRBD1 TRBJ2-5 - TRBV20-1 TGCAGTGCTTACAAGGACAGGGGTGGAGAGACCCAGTACTTC CSAYKDRGGETQYF
15 TRBD1 TRBJ1-3 few TRBV10-3 TGTGCCATCAGTGCGACAGGGGGATCTGGAAACACCATATATTTT CAISATGGSGNTIYF